Listed below are T cell receptor beta chains from one sample, sequenced in a study of cytomegalovirus exposure and HLA in healthy donors. Profiling relied on immunoSEQ multiplex PCR, and the TCRdb table lists in-frame clones only, not all of them. This sample yields under 150,000 clones, of which approximately 90% are seen a single time; around 1.9% belongs to the top ten. Sequencing was performed on PBMCs. The receptors derive from a woman aged 18-35 years in good health and CMV-seronegative. Each CDR3 is given with its conserved first and last residue. D genes are given only for firm matches. Rows may omit the clone size; those that give it use once, few, many or a size class.

D gene	clone size	V gene	CDR3 length	J gene	CDR3 protein	CDR3 DNA
-	-	TRBV2	13	TRBJ1-5	CASSEGGHQPQHF	TGTGCCAGCAGCGAGGGAGGACACCAGCCCCAGCATTTT
TRBD2	few	TRBV30	15	TRBJ2-3	CAWSRFSGGADTQYF	TGTGCCTGGAGCCGCTTTAGCGGGGGGGCGGATACGCAGTATTTT
TRBD2	-	TRBV7-9	16	TRBJ2-7	CASSSIGLVPNYEQYF	TGTGCCAGCAGTTCGATCGGACTAGTACCGAACTACGAGCAGTACTTC
-	-	TRBV27	13	TRBJ1-5	CASSLSDNQPQHF	TGTGCCAGCAGTTTGTCAGACAATCAGCCCCAGCATTTT
TRBD1	-	TRBV11-2	16	TRBJ1-3	CASSTGGRGSGNTIYF	TGTGCCAGCAGCACAGGGGGCCGGGGGTCTGGAAACACCATATATTTT
-	once	TRBV28	16	TRBJ1-6	CASSLVSAGAGSPLHF	TGTGCCAGCAGTTTGGTTTCCGCAGGGGCCGGTTCACCCCTCCACTTT
TRBD1	-	TRBV28	16	TRBJ2-7	CASSRLTGTGAYEQYF	TGTGCCAGCAGCCGGCTAACCGGGACAGGCGCCTACGAGCAGTACTTC
TRBD2	-	TRBV2	15	TRBJ2-1	CASSLGGRMGNEQFF	TGTGCCAGCAGTTTGGGCGGGAGGATGGGGAATGAGCAGTTCTTC
-	-	TRBV2	16	TRBJ2-3	CASSPLTQGPTDTQYF	TGTGCCAGCAGCCCCTTGACCCAGGGCCCCACAGATACGCAGTATTTT
-	-	TRBV27	12	TRBJ1-1	CASSFSRGEAFF	TGTGCCAGCAGTTTTTCGCGGGGTGAAGCTTTCTTT
-	-	TRBV19	13	TRBJ1-4	CASSIVAVGSLFF	TGTGCCAGTAGTATAGTGGCCGTCGGGTCACTGTTTTTT
-	-	TRBV30	14	TRBJ1-1	CAWLFRGSNTEAFF	TGTGCCTGGCTGTTTAGGGGTAGTAACACTGAAGCTTTCTTT
-	-	TRBV5-4	15	TRBJ2-1	CASSLGESSYNEQFF	TGTGCCAGCAGCTTGGGCGAGAGCTCCTACAATGAGCAGTTCTTC
-	-	TRBV7-2	16	TRBJ2-7	CASSFKIATDSYEQYF	TGTGCCAGCAGCTTCAAAATCGCGACAGATTCCTACGAGCAGTACTTC
-	-	TRBV2	14	TRBJ1-2	CASSELAKRGGYTF	TGTGCCAGCAGTGAATTAGCGAAGCGCGGTGGCTACACCTTC
-	once	TRBV4-1	17	TRBJ1-6	CASSQDPGSSYNSPLHF	TGCGCCAGCAGCCAAGACCCGGGGAGCTCCTATAATTCACCCCTCCACTTT
-	-	TRBV2	13	TRBJ2-1	CASSAPGEDEQFF	TGTGCCAGCAGTGCCCCGGGAGAGGATGAGCAGTTCTTC
TRBD2	-	TRBV7-8	18	TRBJ2-3	CASSLRGGSGRVGDTQYF	TGTGCCAGCAGCTTGCGAGGCGGTAGCGGGAGGGTGGGAGATACGCAGTATTTT
-	-	TRBV6-5	13	TRBJ2-2	CASARPGTGELFF	TGTGCCAGCGCCCGTCCAGGGACCGGGGAGCTGTTTTTT
TRBD1	-	TRBV7-9	15	TRBJ2-1	CASSPTPGQNNEQFF	TGTGCCAGCAGCCCGACGCCGGGACAGAACAATGAGCAGTTCTTC
TRBD1	-	TRBV18	15	TRBJ1-1	CASSLTGGAKTEAFF	TGTGCCAGCTCCCTGACAGGGGGCGCGAAGACTGAAGCTTTCTTT
TRBD1	-	TRBV2	14	TRBJ1-5	CASTGGTGNQPQHF	TGTGCCAGCACCGGAGGGACAGGCAATCAGCCCCAGCATTTT
TRBD1	-	TRBV28	15	TRBJ2-1	CASSQPQGAINEQFF	TGTGCCAGCAGTCAACCACAGGGGGCGATCAATGAGCAGTTCTTC
TRBD1	-	TRBV29-1	11	TRBJ1-2	CSVRDSYGYTF	TGCAGCGTCCGGGACAGTTATGGCTACACCTTC
-	-	TRBV2	13	TRBJ2-7	CASSRPYADEQYF	TGTGCCAGCAGTCGTCCTTATGCGGACGAGCAGTACTTC
TRBD2	-	TRBV30	17	TRBJ2-3	CAWSVTLGLAGVDTQYF	TGTGCCTGGAGTGTAACGCTAGGACTAGCGGGAGTAGATACGCAGTATTTT
-	-	TRBV6-5	15	TRBJ2-7	CASSYPPWGLYEQYF	TGTGCCAGCAGTTACCCCCCGTGGGGGCTATACGAGCAGTACTTC
-	-	TRBV25-1	11	TRBJ1-1	CASSASTGAFF	TGTGCCAGCAGTGCATCTACCGGAGCTTTCTTT
-	once	TRBV4-1	16	TRBJ2-7	CASSQLGRGAWDEQYF	TGCGCCAGCAGCCAATTAGGACGGGGAGCGTGGGACGAGCAGTACTTC
-	-	TRBV19	14	TRBJ2-3	CASRAGEPLDTQYF	TGTGCCAGTAGGGCAGGGGAGCCATTAGATACGCAGTATTTT
TRBD1	-	TRBV2	15	TRBJ1-4	CASSGQGATNEKLFF	TGTGCCAGCAGCGGACAGGGGGCAACTAATGAAAAACTGTTTTTT
TRBD1	-	TRBV6-5	16	TRBJ1-1	CASSYRDRGRGTEAFF	TGTGCCAGCAGTTACCGGGACAGGGGGCGCGGGACTGAAGCTTTCTTT
TRBD1	-	TRBV5-1	15	TRBJ2-1	CASSFRQGGLNEQFF	TGCGCCAGCAGCTTTCGACAGGGTGGACTTAATGAGCAGTTCTTC
TRBD1	-	TRBV6-1	15	TRBJ2-5	CASSERTGSQETQYF	TGTGCCAGCAGTGAGAGGACAGGATCCCAAGAGACCCAGTACTTC
-	-	TRBV7-9	16	TRBJ2-2	CASSLMLAPNTGELFF	TGTGCCAGCAGCTTAATGCTAGCCCCTAACACCGGGGAGCTGTTTTTT
TRBD2	-	TRBV30	14	TRBJ2-7	CAWSLAGSFYEQYF	TGTGCCTGGAGTCTAGCGGGGAGTTTCTACGAGCAGTACTTC
-	-	TRBV5-1	17	TRBJ2-7	CASSPGLKRARYYEQYF	TGCGCCAGCAGCCCCGGGCTAAAGCGGGCCCGCTACTACGAGCAGTACTTC
TRBD2	-	TRBV28	16	TRBJ2-7	CASSEIAGGPIYEQYF	TGTGCCAGCAGCGAGATAGCGGGGGGACCAATCTACGAGCAGTACTTC
TRBD2	-	TRBV6-6	14	TRBJ2-1	CASSSRLAVHEQFF	TGTGCCAGCAGTTCAAGACTAGCGGTGCATGAGCAGTTCTTC
TRBD1	-	TRBV15	15	TRBJ1-1	CATSRAGQGITEAFF	TGTGCCACCAGCAGAGCGGGACAGGGGATTACTGAAGCTTTCTTT
-	-	TRBV28	13	TRBJ1-2	CASSQTENYGYTF	TGTGCCAGCAGTCAGACTGAGAACTATGGCTACACCTTC
TRBD1	-	TRBV30	16	TRBJ1-5	CAWSVRTGASNQPQHF	TGTGCCTGGAGTGTACGGACAGGGGCAAGCAATCAGCCCCAGCATTTT
-	-	TRBV5-1	15	TRBJ1-1	CASSRVGGGDTEAFF	TGCGCCAGCAGCCGGGTGGGGGGAGGAGACACTGAAGCTTTCTTT
-	-	TRBV13	15	TRBJ2-1	CASSPPSVVDTEQFF	TGTGCCAGCAGCCCCCCAAGCGTGGTGGATACAGAGCAGTTCTTC
-	-	TRBV19	16	TRBJ1-1	CASSRGVRGSNTEAFF	TGTGCCAGTAGCCGGGGCGTCCGGGGGTCCAACACTGAAGCTTTCTTT
-	few	TRBV2	15	TRBJ1-2	CASSPFFGANYGYTF	TGTGCCAGCAGCCCTTTTTTTGGAGCTAACTATGGCTACACCTTC
TRBD1	-	TRBV18	15	TRBJ1-2	CASSPGTGGGYGYTF	TGTGCCAGCTCACCCGGGACAGGGGGCGGCTATGGCTACACCTTC
TRBD2	-	TRBV5-1	15	TRBJ2-1	CASTPLAEAYNEQFF	TGCGCCAGCACACCACTAGCGGAAGCCTACAATGAGCAGTTCTTC
TRBD1	-	TRBV6-5	14	TRBJ2-7	CASSLGQGSYEQYF	TGTGCCAGCAGCTTGGGACAGGGATCCTACGAGCAGTACTTC
TRBD1	-	TRBV27	15	TRBJ1-1	CASSLDTQGFSEAFF	TGTGCCAGCAGTTTGGATACACAGGGGTTTTCTGAAGCTTTCTTT
-	-	TRBV30	11	TRBJ2-1	CAWRGAREQFF	TGTGCCTGGAGAGGGGCGCGGGAGCAGTTCTTC
-	-	TRBV2	15	TRBJ1-6	CASSARGKYNSPLHF	TGTGCCAGCAGTGCTCGGGGGAAATATAATTCACCCCTCCACTTT
-	-	TRBV6-1	13	TRBJ2-1	CASSRDTYNEQFF	TGTGCCAGCAGCCGGGACACCTACAATGAGCAGTTCTTC
TRBD1	-	TRBV19	15	TRBJ2-3	CASTERAGGVDTQYF	TGTGCCAGTACCGAGAGGGCAGGGGGCGTAGATACGCAGTATTTT
-	-	TRBV11-3	14	TRBJ2-1	CASSPRDSWGEQFF	TGTGCCAGCAGCCCCCGGGACTCCTGGGGTGAGCAGTTCTTC
TRBD2	once	TRBV5-1	16	TRBJ2-5	CASSYGTSGGKQTQYF	TGCGCCAGCAGCTACGGGACTAGCGGGGGGAAACAGACCCAGTACTTC
-	-	TRBV9	14	TRBJ1-5	CASSDLGGDQPQHF	TGTGCCAGCAGCGACCTCGGGGGGGACCAGCCCCAGCATTTT
TRBD2	-	TRBV4-1	18	TRBJ2-7	CASSQGGPRGGRNNEQYF	TGCGCCAGCAGCCAAGGGGGCCCCCGGGGCGGGAGGAACAACGAGCAGTACTTC